These T cell receptor beta chains were read from a single sample in a study of cytomegalovirus exposure and HLA in healthy donors. Clones were read by immunoSEQ multiplex PCR, and TCRdb kept only the in-frame ones, dropping some. The sample lists about 140,000 clones, about three quarters occurring once. Sample: PBMCs. Every receptor here comes from a human donor in good health. Both conserved end residues are part of each CDR3. The D gene is left open where the match is weak. Size is omitted from some rows. Given values are once, few, many or a class for expanded clones.

D: -
V: TRBV27
size: -
J: TRBJ2-1
CDR3: CASSPLPGFLGEQFF
DNA: TGTGCCAGCAGTCCTCTCCCAGGGTTTCTTGGTGAGCAGTTCTTC

D: TRBD1
V: TRBV6-1
size: -
J: TRBJ2-4
CDR3: CASRGTGSVGIQYF
DNA: TGTGCCAGCAGAGGGACAGGGTCCGTAGGCATTCAGTACTTC

D: -
V: TRBV7-3
size: -
J: TRBJ1-1
CDR3: CASSLGANTEAFF
DNA: TGTGCCAGCAGCTTAGGGGCGAACACTGAAGCTTTCTTT

D: TRBD2
V: TRBV6-5
size: -
J: TRBJ2-5
CDR3: CASSSGGLLGETQYF
DNA: TGTGCCAGCAGTTCGGGGGGGCTTTTGGGAGAGACCCAGTACTTC

D: -
V: TRBV5-1
size: -
J: TRBJ2-1
CDR3: CASSLGGTSYNEQFF
DNA: TGCGCCAGCAGCTTGGGCGGGACCTCCTACAATGAGCAGTTCTTC

D: TRBD1
V: TRBV18
size: -
J: TRBJ2-2
CDR3: CASSPLTGVDGELFF
DNA: TGTGCCAGCTCACCCCTAACAGGGGTTGATGGGGAGCTGTTTTTT

D: TRBD2
V: TRBV7-7
size: -
J: TRBJ2-1
CDR3: CASSATSGGNEQFF
DNA: TGTGCTAGCAGCGCGACTAGCGGGGGAAATGAGCAGTTCTTC

D: -
V: TRBV11-3
size: few
J: TRBJ2-2
CDR3: CASSSLGGTHGELFF
DNA: TGTGCCAGCAGCTCCCTTGGGGGGACCCACGGGGAGCTGTTTTTT

D: TRBD2
V: TRBV15
size: -
J: TRBJ2-2
CDR3: CATSTLAGEGNTGELFF
DNA: TGTGCCACCAGCACCCTAGCGGGAGAGGGGAACACCGGGGAGCTGTTTTTT

D: TRBD2
V: TRBV4-1
size: -
J: TRBJ2-3
CDR3: CASSLRLAGGDTQYF
DNA: TGCGCCAGCAGCCTCCGACTAGCGGGGGGGGATACGCAGTATTTT

D: TRBD1
V: TRBV6-4
size: few
J: TRBJ2-7
CDR3: CASSVQGAIGTYEQYF
DNA: TGTGCCAGCAGTGTGCAGGGGGCGATCGGGACCTACGAGCAGTACTTC

D: -
V: TRBV18
size: -
J: TRBJ1-2
CDR3: CASSPQSPGRTGYTF
DNA: TGTGCCAGCTCACCACAATCCCCAGGGCGTACTGGCTACACCTTC

D: -
V: TRBV11-3
size: -
J: TRBJ2-1
CDR3: CASSLGSEQFF
DNA: TGTGCCAGCAGCCTGGGGAGTGAGCAGTTCTTC

D: -
V: TRBV15
size: -
J: TRBJ2-1
CDR3: CATSRGDSYNEQFF
DNA: TGTGCCACCAGCAGAGGCGACTCCTACAATGAGCAGTTCTTC

D: -
V: TRBV5-1
size: -
J: TRBJ1-1
CDR3: CASKTAGALGTEAFF
DNA: TGCGCCAGCAAGACCGCAGGGGCTTTAGGAACTGAAGCTTTCTTT

D: TRBD1
V: TRBV12-5
size: once
J: TRBJ1-6
CDR3: CASGPGQDNSPLHF
DNA: TGTGCTAGTGGTCCGGGACAGGATAATTCACCCCTCCACTTT

D: TRBD1
V: TRBV28
size: few
J: TRBJ1-5
CDR3: CASRPQGAKFGNQPQHF
DNA: TGTGCCAGCAGGCCACAGGGGGCGAAGTTCGGCAATCAGCCCCAGCATTTT

D: -
V: TRBV11-2
size: -
J: TRBJ2-5
CDR3: CASSSWTAIGETQYF
DNA: TGTGCCAGCAGCTCCTGGACAGCCATAGGGGAGACCCAGTACTTC

D: -
V: TRBV27
size: few
J: TRBJ1-5
CDR3: CASSLGQFNQPQHF
DNA: TGTGCCAGCAGTTTAGGGCAGTTCAATCAGCCCCAGCATTTT

D: -
V: TRBV30
size: few
J: TRBJ2-3
CDR3: CAWSVLAKDTQYF
DNA: TGTGCCTGGAGTGTACTAGCCAAGGATACGCAGTATTTT

D: -
V: TRBV7-8
size: -
J: TRBJ2-1
CDR3: CASSEANEQFF
DNA: TGTGCCAGCAGCGAGGCGAATGAGCAGTTCTTC

D: -
V: TRBV19
size: -
J: TRBJ2-2
CDR3: CASSLRPGITGELFF
DNA: TGTGCCAGTAGTCTCCGCCCAGGGATCACCGGGGAGCTGTTTTTT

D: TRBD1
V: TRBV5-4
size: -
J: TRBJ2-4
CDR3: CASSLGGTGFSKNIQYF
DNA: TGTGCCAGCAGCTTGGGAGGGACAGGGTTTTCCAAAAACATTCAGTACTTC

D: -
V: TRBV6-5
size: few
J: TRBJ1-3
CDR3: CASRKTGGNTIYF
DNA: TGTGCCAGCAGAAAGACAGGAGGAAACACCATATATTTT

D: TRBD1
V: TRBV6-5
size: few
J: TRBJ2-7
CDR3: CASSKRQGVGYEQYF
DNA: TGTGCCAGCAGTAAAAGACAGGGCGTCGGGTACGAGCAGTACTTC

D: TRBD1
V: TRBV6-1
size: -
J: TRBJ2-2
CDR3: CASSGPNRGPGELFF
DNA: TGTGCCAGCAGTGGCCCGAACAGGGGGCCCGGGGAGCTGTTTTTT

D: -
V: TRBV28
size: -
J: TRBJ1-6
CDR3: CASSFQGTNSPLHF
DNA: TGTGCCAGCAGTTTTCAGGGAACGAATTCACCCCTCCACTTT

D: TRBD2
V: TRBV10-3
size: -
J: TRBJ2-5
CDR3: CAISYALAVQETQYF
DNA: TGTGCCATCAGTTACGCACTAGCGGTACAAGAGACCCAGTACTTC

D: TRBD2
V: TRBV2
size: -
J: TRBJ2-1
CDR3: CASSGTSGGNEQFF
DNA: TGTGCCAGCAGTGGGACTAGCGGGGGGAATGAGCAGTTCTTC

D: -
V: TRBV7-9
size: many
J: TRBJ1-5
CDR3: CASRPKGPNQPQHF
DNA: TGTGCCAGCAGGCCCAAGGGGCCCAATCAGCCCCAGCATTTT

D: -
V: TRBV7-9
size: -
J: TRBJ1-4
CDR3: CASTKGGGFEEKLFF
DNA: TGTGCCAGCACCAAGGGGGGGGGATTTGAGGAAAAACTGTTTTTT

D: -
V: TRBV5-4
size: -
J: TRBJ2-5
CDR3: CASSRRQIIIQETQYF
DNA: TGTGCCAGCAGTCGTAGACAGATTATTATACAAGAGACCCAGTACTTC

D: -
V: TRBV5-1
size: -
J: TRBJ1-4
CDR3: CASTTRGRTNEKLFF
DNA: TGCGCCAGCACCACCAGGGGACGAACTAATGAAAAACTGTTTTTT

D: -
V: TRBV9
size: -
J: TRBJ1-4
CDR3: CASSVGGSTNEKLFF
DNA: TGTGCCAGCAGCGTAGGAGGCTCAACTAATGAAAAACTGTTTTTT

D: TRBD2
V: TRBV9
size: -
J: TRBJ2-7
CDR3: CASSVASGSGSYEQYF
DNA: TGTGCCAGCAGCGTCGCTAGCGGGAGTGGGAGCTACGAGCAGTACTTC

D: -
V: TRBV4-1
size: -
J: TRBJ1-2
CDR3: CASSQDQALSYGYTF
DNA: TGCGCCAGCAGCCAAGATCAGGCTCTGAGCTATGGCTACACCTTC

D: TRBD1
V: TRBV27
size: -
J: TRBJ1-2
CDR3: CASSLFTDRKGGYTF
DNA: TGTGCCAGCAGTTTATTTACGGACAGGAAGGGTGGCTACACCTTC

D: -
V: TRBV6-6
size: -
J: TRBJ2-7
CDR3: CASSPAGSTYEQYF
DNA: TGTGCCAGCAGTCCCGCCGGGTCTACCTACGAGCAGTACTTC

D: TRBD1
V: TRBV6-1
size: -
J: TRBJ1-4
CDR3: CASSRQGLINEKLFF
DNA: TGTGCCAGCAGTCGACAGGGGCTAATTAATGAAAAACTGTTTTTT

D: -
V: TRBV29-1
size: once
J: TRBJ1-4
CDR3: CSVEKTGGREKLFF
DNA: TGCAGCGTTGAAAAGACAGGCGGGCGCGAAAAACTGTTTTTT

D: -
V: TRBV4-1
size: -
J: TRBJ2-2
CDR3: CASSHPGSGELFF
DNA: TGCGCCAGCAGCCATCCAGGGTCCGGGGAGCTGTTTTTT

D: -
V: TRBV19
size: -
J: TRBJ1-2
CDR3: CASRLQGYGYTF
DNA: TGTGCCAGTAGGCTCCAGGGGTATGGCTACACCTTC

D: TRBD1
V: TRBV11-2
size: once
J: TRBJ2-7
CDR3: CASSLALDRDYEQYF
DNA: TGTGCCAGCAGCTTAGCGCTAGACAGGGACTACGAGCAGTACTTC

D: TRBD1
V: TRBV5-1
size: -
J: TRBJ2-7
CDR3: CASRGDRGYEQYF
DNA: TGCGCCAGCAGAGGGGACAGGGGTTACGAGCAGTACTTC

D: TRBD2
V: TRBV7-6
size: few
J: TRBJ2-7
CDR3: CASSLGGRGSYEQYF
DNA: TGTGCCAGCAGCTTGGGCGGGAGGGGCTCCTACGAGCAGTACTTC

D: TRBD1
V: TRBV13
size: -
J: TRBJ2-7
CDR3: CASSRPKVDRGREQYF
DNA: TGTGCCAGCAGCCGTCCGAAAGTGGACAGGGGGCGAGAGCAGTACTTC

D: TRBD1
V: TRBV7-8
size: -
J: TRBJ1-1
CDR3: CASSRTGDTEAFF
DNA: TGTGCCAGCAGCCGGACAGGGGACACTGAAGCTTTCTTT

D: TRBD1
V: TRBV2
size: -
J: TRBJ1-4
CDR3: CASKGQDLMKKLFF
DNA: TGTGCCAGCAAGGGACAGGACCTAATGAAAAAACTGTTTTTT

D: -
V: TRBV6-6
size: -
J: TRBJ2-7
CDR3: CASSINTFSYEQYF
DNA: TGTGCCAGCAGTATTAACACCTTCTCCTACGAGCAGTACTTC

D: -
V: TRBV9
size: -
J: TRBJ2-7
CDR3: CASSVVDFGEQYF
DNA: TGTGCCAGCAGCGTAGTAGACTTCGGCGAGCAGTACTTC

D: -
V: TRBV4-1
size: -
J: TRBJ1-5
CDR3: CASSQGAGRGQPQHF
DNA: TGCGCCAGCAGCCAGGGGGCAGGGCGAGGTCAGCCCCAGCATTTT

D: TRBD2
V: TRBV28
size: -
J: TRBJ2-1
CDR3: CASTIPGGLYNEQFF
DNA: TGTGCCAGCACCATCCCGGGGGGTTTATACAATGAGCAGTTCTTC

D: TRBD2
V: TRBV7-3
size: few
J: TRBJ2-5
CDR3: CASSFRPSGGQETQYF
DNA: TGTGCCAGCAGCTTCAGGCCTAGCGGGGGCCAAGAGACCCAGTACTTC

D: -
V: TRBV5-1
size: -
J: TRBJ2-5
CDR3: CASSLVWRGGEKTQYF
DNA: TGCGCCAGCAGCTTGGTCTGGCGGGGTGGTGAGAAGACCCAGTACTTC

D: TRBD1
V: TRBV19
size: -
J: TRBJ2-4
CDR3: CASSRGTGSITYF
DNA: TGTGCCAGTAGTAGGGGGACAGGTTCCATTACGTACTTC

D: TRBD1
V: TRBV10-3
size: -
J: TRBJ2-7
CDR3: CAIRGQAGSYEQYF
DNA: TGTGCCATCAGGGGACAGGCGGGATCCTACGAGCAGTACTTC